This entry lists 8 T cell receptor beta chains sequenced from one sample in a study of memory CD4+ T cells and cytomegalovirus serostatus. Single viable CD3+CD4+CD8-CD45RO+ cells were sorted as the memory CD4+ T cells. Only in-frame clones appear in the TCRdb table, and some are missing; sequencing was by immunoSEQ multiplex PCR. The sample shows around 25,000 clones, about three quarters of them seen only once. Sequences were obtained from memory CD4+ T cells from blood. Source of these receptors: an adult in good health and CMV-seronegative.

The V and J genes are TRBV30 and TRBJ1-1; tentative D call: TRBD1 (5 bases). CDR1 is GTSNPN, CDR2 SVGIG, per germline (reference sequence). This CDR3 is 15 amino acids long. The V gene lost 0 bases and the J gene lost 5 bases, with 16 bases spanning the gap. DNA of the CDR3: TGTGCCTGGAGTGTACTCCCCGGTGGGGGAACTGAAGCTTTCTTT. This sequence encodes CAWSVLPGGGTEAFF.

The chain employs TRBV5-6 and TRBJ2-7, with 7 bases aligning to TRBD2. Germline V gene sequence: CDR1 SGHDT, CDR2 YYEEEE. The CDR3 totals 16 residues. J was trimmed by 1 base and V by 2 bases; bases with no gene match: 9. The CDR3 nucleotides are TGTGCCAGCAGCTTACTTGGGGACTACCAATCCTACGAGCAGTACTTC. This gives the protein CASSLLGDYQSYEQYF.

This clone has only a few counts. The J gene is TRBJ1-1, the V gene TRBV19; 9 nucleotides match TRBD1. Per the germline V gene, CDR1 is LNHDA and CDR2 is SQIVND (reference sequence). The CDR3 consists of 14 residues. V lost 8 bases to trimming and J lost 2 bases; unmatched junction nucleotides: 6. The CDR3 sequence: CASHNRGLNTEAFF. The CDR3 DNA reads as TGTGCCAGTCATAACAGGGGGCTCAACACTGAAGCTTTCTTT.

V gene TRBV6-5 combines with J gene TRBJ2-5; no definite D call. Trimming took off 6 bases at V and 2 bases at J, with 7 bases between the two ends. The CDR3 is 12 residues long. The germline V gene has CDR1 MNHEY and CDR2 SVGAGI. The CDR3 region has the DNA TGTGCCAGCAGGTCAGGACAAGAGACCCAGTACTTC. As protein: CASRSGQETQYF.

This clone was detected only a few times. The chain couples TRBV5-1 to TRBJ1-5; 9 nucleotides line up with TRBD1. This CDR3 comprises 15 residues. Germline loops: CDR1 SGHRS, CDR2 YFSETQ. V was pared by 4 bases and J by 2 bases, with 4 bases of the junction left unmatched. The CDR3 sequence is CASSRTGEGNQPQHF. In nucleotides, the CDR3 is TGCGCCAGCAGCCGGACAGGGGAGGGCAATCAGCCCCAGCATTTT.

The chain uses TRBV6-5 and TRBJ2-7; D is uncertain. The CDR3 totals 15 residues. Germline-derived CDR1 and CDR2 are MNHEY and SVGAGI. Trimming stripped 2 bases from V and 0 bases from J, with 11 bases between. CDR3 sequence: CASSYRMDPSYEQYF. The CDR3 DNA is TGTGCCAGCAGTTACAGGATGGATCCCTCCTACGAGCAGTACTTC.

The rearrangement uses TRBV7-8 and TRBJ2-5, with 8 nucleotides matching TRBD2. The DNA end lines up better with TRBJ2-7; the J call may be wrong. This CDR3 region has 15 residues. CDR1 is SGHVS, CDR2 FQNEAQ, per germline. The CDR3 DNA is TGTGCCAGCAGCTTAAGGCGGGAGGTCTCCTACGAGCAGTACTTC. It yields the protein CASSLRREVSYEQYF.

The chain uses TRBV19 and TRBJ1-4; 7 nucleotides agree with TRBD1. Trimming at V came to 6 bases and at J to 5 bases, leaving 6 bases not matched to a gene. The CDR3 totals 14 residues. Germline lookup yields CDR1 LNHDA and CDR2 SQIVND (reference sequence). The CDR3 loop reads CASRDTGANEKLFF. CDR3 bases: TGTGCCAGTAGAGACACAGGGGCAAATGAAAAACTGTTTTTT.